This T cell receptor beta chain appears in the sequencing data of a study of cytomegalovirus exposure and HLA in healthy donors. Study conclusions and caveats: According to the study, around 180 TCR beta chains were cytomegalovirus-associated. A later analysis revealed that TCR association rates differed between HLA loci, peaking at DRB1 and bottoming out at HLA-C.

The germline V gene encodes CDR1 SGHNT and CDR2 YENEEA. The CDR3 has 16 residues. V shed 1 base, J shed 5 bases, and the junction held 9 bases outside the gene matches. PCR amplification relied on 60 Vbeta primers (plus 13 Jbeta primers). The assay was immunoSEQ multiplex PCR, and TCRdb's table has in-frame clones only and misses some. Recorded for this sample: tens of thousands of clones. A remark on this clone: Its target is unknown.

V and J are TRBV11-3 and TRBJ2-5; 8 nucleotides match TRBD2. The clonotype comes from a male donor in good health and CMV-seronegative. Input material: PBMCs. In nucleotides, the CDR3 is TGTGCCAGCAGCTTAGGGGTGCGGGAGGCCGCGGAGACCCAGTACTTC. Protein: CASSLGVREAAETQYF.